This T cell receptor (beta chain) was obtained from a study of shared clonotypes between healthy human individuals. Libraries were prepared by immunoSEQ multiplex PCR; TCRdb keeps only in-frame clonotypes and omits some of them. The sample yields 2 million to 2.5 million clones, approximately 94% seen once. The sequencing sample was made of naive CD4+ T cells sorted from blood. As to subset: CD45RA+ positively selected. The TCR was taken from a man in his late teens or twenties in good health.

CDR3 loop: CASSLTSGAYEQYF. The CDR3 DNA follows: TGTGCCAGCAGCTTAACGAGCGGGGCTTACGAGCAGTACTTC. The genes are TRBV11-2 and TRBJ2-7; 7 bases fit TRBD2. V lost 2 bases and J lost 4; bases outside the gene matches: 5. The CDR3 totals 14 residues. In germline, CDR1 is SGHAT, CDR2 FQNNGV.